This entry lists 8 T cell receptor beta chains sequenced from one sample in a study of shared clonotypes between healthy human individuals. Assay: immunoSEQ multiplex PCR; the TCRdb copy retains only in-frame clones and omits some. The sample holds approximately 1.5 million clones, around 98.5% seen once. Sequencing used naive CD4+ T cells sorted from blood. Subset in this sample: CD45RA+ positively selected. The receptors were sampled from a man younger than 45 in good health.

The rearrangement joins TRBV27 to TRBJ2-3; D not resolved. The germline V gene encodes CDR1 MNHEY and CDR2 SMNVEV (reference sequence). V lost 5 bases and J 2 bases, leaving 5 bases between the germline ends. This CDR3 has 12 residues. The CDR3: CASSPHTDTQYF. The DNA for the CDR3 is TGTGCCAGCAGTCCGCACACAGATACGCAGTATTTT.

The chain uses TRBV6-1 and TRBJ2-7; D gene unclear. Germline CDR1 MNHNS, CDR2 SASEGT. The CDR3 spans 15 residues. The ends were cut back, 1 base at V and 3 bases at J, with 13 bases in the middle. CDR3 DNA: TGTGCCAGCAGTGAAGTGGGGATAGGAGACTACGAGCAGTACTTC. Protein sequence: CASSEVGIGDYEQYF.

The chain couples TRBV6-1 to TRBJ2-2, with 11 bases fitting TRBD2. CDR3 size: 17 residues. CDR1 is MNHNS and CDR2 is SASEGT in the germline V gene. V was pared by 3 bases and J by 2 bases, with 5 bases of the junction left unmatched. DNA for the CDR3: TGTGCCAGCAGTGATGCTAGCGGGGGGATTAACACCGGGGAGCTGTTTTTT. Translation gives CASSDASGGINTGELFF.

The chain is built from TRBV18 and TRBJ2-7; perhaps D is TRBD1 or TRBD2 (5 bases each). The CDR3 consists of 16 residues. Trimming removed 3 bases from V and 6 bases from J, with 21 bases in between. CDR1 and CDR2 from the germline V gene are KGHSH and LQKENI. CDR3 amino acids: CASSPLVGDPPSEQYF. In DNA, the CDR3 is TGTGCCAGCTCACCCCTTGTGGGGGATCCCCCCTCCGAGCAGTACTTC.

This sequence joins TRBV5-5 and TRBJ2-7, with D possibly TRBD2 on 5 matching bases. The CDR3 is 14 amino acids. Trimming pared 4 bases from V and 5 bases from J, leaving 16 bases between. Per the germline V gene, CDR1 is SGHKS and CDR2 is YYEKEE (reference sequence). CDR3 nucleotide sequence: TGTGCCAGCAGCCCGGGGAGAAACCTCAACGAGCAGTACTTC. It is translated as CASSPGRNLNEQYF.

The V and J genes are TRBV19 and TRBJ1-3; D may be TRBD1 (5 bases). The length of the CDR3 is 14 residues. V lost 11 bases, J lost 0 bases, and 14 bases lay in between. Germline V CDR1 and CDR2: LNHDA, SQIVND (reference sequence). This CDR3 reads CARDGLNSGNTIYF. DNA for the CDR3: TGTGCCCGGGACGGACTCAACTCTGGAAACACCATATATTTT.

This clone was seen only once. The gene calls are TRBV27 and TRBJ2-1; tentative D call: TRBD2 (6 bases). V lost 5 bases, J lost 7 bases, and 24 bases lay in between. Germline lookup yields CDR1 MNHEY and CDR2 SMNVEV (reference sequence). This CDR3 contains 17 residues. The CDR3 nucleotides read TGTGCCAGCAGTCCAGAGCCAATAGCGGCCCTGGGGAATGAGCAGTTCTTC. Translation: CASSPEPIAALGNEQFF.

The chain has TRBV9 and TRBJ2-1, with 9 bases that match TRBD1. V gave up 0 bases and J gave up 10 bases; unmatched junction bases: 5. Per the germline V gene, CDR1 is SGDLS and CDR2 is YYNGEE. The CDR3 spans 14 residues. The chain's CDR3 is CASSVAWDREEQFF. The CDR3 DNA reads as TGTGCCAGCAGCGTAGCTTGGGACAGGGAAGAGCAGTTCTTC.